Following are 18 T cell receptor beta chains from one sample sequenced in a study of T-cell reconstitution after alpha-beta-depleted transplantation in children. TCRbeta library preparation incorporated unique molecular identifiers. TCRdb re-analysed the PCR reads in MiXCR, keeping a single row per CDR3 protein. Of 55,000 to 85,000 distinct CDR3 sequences in the sample, about a tenth were seen once. This specimen consisted of PBMCs, obtained before TCRalphabeta/CD19-depleted stem cell transplant. The origin of the receptors is a boy between 10 and 17 years old with acute myeloid leukemia, due to receive a stem cell transplant.

This clonotype was seen repeatedly, ten times or more. This chain joins TRBV6-5 and TRBJ1-6, with D tentatively TRBD1 (5 bases). The V gene lost 2 bases and the J gene lost 0 bases, with 14 bases spanning the gap. The CDR3 is 18 amino acids. Per the germline V gene, CDR1 is MNHEY and CDR2 is SVGAGI. The CDR3 coding sequence is TGTGCCAGCAGTTACCTCCAGGGACGGGGCTCCTATAATTCACCCCTCCACTTT. Encoded protein: CASSYLQGRGSYNSPLHF.

There are many counts of this clonotype. CDR3 nucleotides: TGTGCCACCCGACAGGTGGGGGAGTTGGATACGCAGTATTTT. The encoded protein is CATRQVGELDTQYF. The chain uses TRBV10-3 and TRBJ2-3; TRBD1 is a possible D gene (6 bases). This CDR3 is 14 amino acids long. CDR1 is ENHRY, CDR2 SYGVKD, per germline. V lost 10 bases and J lost 6, with 20 bases in between.

This clonotype was observed a handful of times. The V call is TRBV19, the J call TRBJ1-2; unclear D gene. The ends were cut back, 9 bases at V and 2 bases at J, with 10 bases in the middle. The CDR3 runs to 12 residues. CDR1 is LNHDA and CDR2 is SQIVND in the germline V gene (reference sequence). The CDR3: CASARSNYGYTF. The CDR3 bases are TGTGCCAGCGCCAGGTCGAACTATGGCTACACCTTC.

Many counts were recorded for this clonotype. The chain employs TRBV18 and TRBJ2-5; D is possibly TRBD2 (6 bases). The CDR3 runs to 13 residues. Germline loops: CDR1 KGHSH, CDR2 LQKENI. The ends were cut back, 5 bases at V and 3 bases at J, with 10 bases in the middle. The CDR3 DNA reads as TGTGCCAGCTCATTTGGCGGGGAAGAGACCCAGTACTTC. Translated: CASSFGGEETQYF. Filled out from reference TRBV18 and TRBJ2-5, the complete variable domain reads NAGVMQNPRHLVRRRGQEARLRCSPMKGHSHVYWYRQLPEEGLKFMVYLQKENIIDESGMPKERFSAEFPKEGPSILRIQQVVRGDSAAYFCASSFGGEETQYFGPGTRLLVL.

There are many counts of this clonotype. The chain employs TRBV20-1 and TRBJ1-2; 8 bases are a match to TRBD1. CDR1 and CDR2 (germline): DFQATT, SNEGSKA (reference sequence). CDR3 length equals 13 residues. Unmatched junction bases numbered 11, after V lost 6 bases and J lost 8 bases. This chain's CDR3 is CSAIGGTGVGYTF. CDR3 nucleotides: TGCAGTGCCATAGGGGGGACAGGTGTAGGCTACACCTTC.

Turning to this clonotype: A read error may explain this, as a much larger clone is one base away. V usage is TRBV12-3 or TRBV12-4 and J usage is TRBJ1-1; maybe TRBD1 (6 bases). The CDR3 covers 14 residues. Trimming pared 6 bases from V and 2 bases from J, leaving 13 bases between. CDR3 amino acids: CASRPGTLNTEAFF. The DNA of the CDR3 is TGTGCCAGCAGACCCGGGACACTCAACACTGAAGCTTTCTTT.

This clonotype was counted ten times or more. The chain is built from TRBV7-2 and TRBJ2-7; unclear D gene. This CDR3 spans 11 amino acids. Trimming took off 8 bases at V and 0 bases at J, with 5 bases between the two ends. In germline, CDR1 is SGHTA, CDR2 FQGNSA. For the CDR3, the DNA is TGTGCCAGCGGACGCTCCTACGAGCAGTACTTC. Translated: CASGRSYEQYF.

Points on this clonotype: This may arise from a read error, as a much more abundant clone is one base away. V usage is TRBV5-1 and J usage is TRBJ2-3; no definite D call. Deletions cut 3 bases from V and 5 bases from J, with 13 bases between. This CDR3 comprises 14 residues. The germline CDR1 and CDR2 sequences are SGHRS and YFSETQ. The CDR3 sequence: CASSSIQYRDTQYF. The CDR3 DNA follows: TGCGCCAGCAGCTCAATACAGTACAGAGATACGCAGTATTTT.

In its sample, this clonotype was seen many times. This chain's CDR3 is CASSQSGVHEQYV. CDR3 bases: TGTGCCAGCAGCCAATCGGGGGTGCACGAGCAGTACGTC. The chain is built from TRBV14 and TRBJ2-7; D possibly corresponds to TRBD2 (6 bases). Per the germline V gene, CDR1 is SGHDN and CDR2 is FVKESK. Trimming stripped 2 bases from V and 5 bases from J, with 10 bases between. The CDR3 totals 13 residues.

This clonotype was counted ten times or more. V and J are TRBV20-1 and TRBJ1-5; TRBD1 agrees at 9 bases. The CDR3 contains 14 residues. Unmatched junction bases numbered 7, after V lost 3 bases and J lost 7 bases. Germline CDR1 is DFQATT and CDR2 is SNEGSKA (reference sequence). The CDR3 region is CSASHGTGNQPQHF. In nucleotides, the CDR3 is TGCAGTGCTAGTCATGGGACAGGGAACCAGCCCCAGCATTTT.

Many counts were recorded for this clonotype. The chain carries TRBV4-3 and TRBJ2-2; D uncertain. Trimming left V 2 bases short and J 6 bases short, with 7 bases between. CDR3 length equals 13 residues. The germline V gene has CDR1 LGHNA and CDR2 YSLEER. The DNA for the CDR3 is TGCGCCAGCAGCCAATCTCGTGCCGGGGAGCTGTTTTTT. Amino acids: CASSQSRAGELFF.

This clonotype was counted at least ten times. This rearrangement joins TRBV7-9 to TRBJ1-5; a possible D gene is TRBD1 (6 bases). Trimming shortened V by 7 bases and J by 3 bases, and 13 bases separated the two germline ends. The CDR3 covers 14 residues. Per the germline V gene, CDR1 is SEHNR and CDR2 is FQNEAQ (reference sequence). This CDR3 reads CASTTWDNNQPQHF. CDR3 DNA sequence: TGTGCCAGCACCACCTGGGACAACAATCAGCCCCAGCATTTT.

This clonotype was seen repeatedly, ten times or more. The chain is built from TRBV7-3 and TRBJ2-2; D is possibly TRBD1 (6 bases). The CDR3 is 13 amino acids. V lost 5 bases and J 8 bases, leaving 12 bases between the germline ends. Germline values: CDR1 SGHTA, CDR2 FQGTGA. CDR3 nucleotides: TGTGCCAGCAGCCACCGAAGGGGGGGGGAGCTGTTTTTT. Translating gives CASSHRRGGELFF.

This clonotype was observed many times. The chain couples TRBV5-6 to TRBJ2-4, with a tentative D call TRBD1 (5 bases). The V end lost 4 bases, the J end lost 3 bases, and 14 bases lay between the germline ends. Germline V gives CDR1 SGHDT, CDR2 YYEEEE. CDR3 length: 15 residues. The DNA for the CDR3 is TGTGCCAGCAGCCTAGGGGTTTTGGGCAAAAACATTCAGTACTTC. It yields the protein CASSLGVLGKNIQYF.

Regarding this clonotype: This clone may be a read error of a much larger clone one base away. The chain joins TRBV20-1 to TRBJ1-1; D gene unclear. V was shortened by 0 bases and J by 3 bases, with 8 bases between the two germline ends. Germline V gives CDR1 DFQATT, CDR2 SNEGSKA (reference sequence). CDR3 length: 13 residues. CDR3 nucleotides: TGCAGTGCTAGAGATCGGCCGGACACTGAAGCTTTCTTT. Its protein is CSARDRPDTEAFF.

The rearrangement uses TRBV7-6 and TRBJ2-5; TRBD2 matches 7 bases. Germline V gene data show CDR1 as SGHVS and CDR2 as FNYEAQ. V was pared by 5 bases and J by 5 bases, with 14 bases of the junction left unmatched. The CDR3 totals 16 residues. The CDR3 bases are TGTGCCAGCAGCGAAATCGGGGGAGGGCTACGGGAGACCCAGTACTTC. This gives the protein CASSEIGGGLRETQYF.

This clonotype was seen at least ten times. The rearrangement joins TRBV4-2 to TRBJ2-2, with 10 bases identical to TRBD2. The CDR3 is 17 amino acids. Germline loops: CDR1 LGHNA, CDR2 YNFKEQ. The trim removed 1 base at V and 5 bases at J, leaving 7 bases unmatched. For the CDR3, the DNA is TGTGCCAGCAGCCAAGGCGGAGCGGGAGGGCCAACCGGGGAGCTGTTTTTT. Its translation: CASSQGGAGGPTGELFF.

This clonotype has a handful of counts. This chain links TRBV6-5 with TRBJ2-2; D gene uncertain. V lost 0 bases to trimming and J lost 5 bases, with 7 bases between them. CDR1 MNHEY and CDR2 SVGAGI come from the germline V gene. The CDR3 covers 14 residues. CDR3 sequence reads: CASSYSGLTGELFF. The CDR3 coding sequence is TGTGCCAGCAGTTACTCAGGGTTAACCGGGGAGCTGTTTTTT.